This note documents a single T cell receptor (beta chain) sequence. This receptor's antigen is unknown. Base qualities are missing; no much larger clone stands one base away. The data belong to a study of blood T cell repertoires in COVID-19 (TCRdb year 2020). As for the study more broadly: Collaborator samples came from the United States, Italy and Spain and covered acute and convalescent phases of COVID-19. The material from the prospective study consisted of cDNA or gDNA derived from T cells, B-cell-depleted T cells, or PBMCs. Subjects who had been exposed to COVID-19, were actively infected with it, or had recovered from it provided the deeply sampled blood TCRbeta repertoires that made up the dataset. The repertoires were released in a freely available public database intended as a resource for research on the immune response to SARS-CoV-2. The samples were drawn from two sources: the first 160 participants of the ongoing ImmuneRACE study, and fewer than 1,500 subjects contributed by 6 global collaborators. Sample metadata almost always included a de-identified subject ID, COVID-19 status, age in years and sex. Where available, HLA class I and class II types were taken from metadata supplied by the sample provider and were not determined by assay-based typing. What the authors observed across the whole study: Clinical and demographic metadata were provided uncurated, with the amount varying by source and participant.

Per the germline V gene (reference sequence), SEHNR is the CDR1 and FQNEAQ is the CDR2. Trimming accounts for 3 bases at V and 0 bases at J, while the number of junction bases matched to no gene is 5. The CDR3 starts with the cysteine, ends with the phenylalanine, and has 17 residues. The entry retains the CDR3 DNA only, 51 bases that are in frame from base 1. TCRbeta CDR3 regions were amplified from genomic DNA using the immunoSEQ Assay, a bias-controlled multiplex PCR. As for how the authors treated the data: Nucleated cell counts per sample were estimated from amplification of reference gene primers within the assay. Sequence reads were collapsed and filtered to measure the absolute abundance of every unique TCRbeta CDR3 rearrangement. For each sample, productive Simpson clonality was calculated by taking the square root of Simpson's diversity index across productive rearrangements. In its TCRdb copy, this immuneACCESS table keeps in-frame sequences only and misses some clones. Where compared with another copy, unresolved V genes explain less than half of these, and the others have no known cause. V and J calls and clone size are given by that table; D and trimming were obtained from the DNA. Here the sample has approximately 90,000 clones; approximately 80% occur a single time. The ten largest account for roughly 25% of the sample.

The collaborating institutions used their own protocols to collect whole blood in K2EDTA tubes. For TCRbeta analysis, collaborators shipped samples in one of three forms: frozen whole blood, isolated PBMCs, or DNA extracted from either of those sample types. The sequenced material came from peripheral blood. Recombination connected TRBV7-9 to TRBJ2-2; the central 9 bases match TRBD1. The sequence was collected from a man aged 55 to 69 with acute or convalescent COVID-19. The CDR3 amino acid sequence is: CASSFMGQGPNTGELFF. The DNA reads as follows: TGTGCCAGCAGCTTTATGGGACAGGGACCGAACACCGGGGAGCTGTTTTTT.